Below are 20 T cell receptor beta chains sequenced from a single sample in a study of blood T cell repertoires in COVID-19. Sequencing was performed with immunoSEQ multiplex PCR; in TCRdb, only in-frame clones are kept and a portion is missing. The sample holds roughly 140,000 clones, around 80% seen once. Sequencing was done on a sample of PBMCs or T cells enriched from blood (not recorded which). These receptors were obtained from a young woman who had been exposed to COVID-19.

V usage is TRBV30 and J usage is TRBJ1-4; a possible D gene is TRBD1 (6 bases). Trimming took off 1 base at V and 8 bases at J, with 14 bases between the two ends. This CDR3 contains 14 residues. CDR1 and CDR2 from the germline V gene are GTSNPN and SVGIG (reference sequence). CDR3 DNA: TGTGCCTGGAGTGCGGACAGTGAACTCGAAAAACTGTTTTTT. This gives the protein CAWSADSELEKLFF.

This chain uses TRBV19 with TRBJ1-5; D is possibly TRBD1 (5 bases). The ends were cut back, 7 bases at V and 5 bases at J, with 18 bases in the middle. Germline CDR1 and CDR2: LNHDA and SQIVND (reference sequence). The CDR3 consists of 15 residues. CDR3 sequence: CASIPRGQIYQPQHF. Here the CDR3 DNA reads TGTGCCAGTATCCCAAGGGGTCAAATTTATCAGCCCCAGCATTTT. Together with reference TRBV19 and TRBJ1-5, the CDR3 gives the full variable domain: DGGITQSPKYLFRKEGQNVTLSCEQNLNHDAMYWYRQDPGQGLRLIYYSQIVNDFQKGDIAEGYSVSREKKESFPLTVTSAQKNPTAFYLCASIPRGQIYQPQHFGDGTRLSIL.

The CDR3 bases are TGCGCCAGCAGCGCCTCAACAGGGGGCAACGGCTACACCTTC. Residues: CASSASTGGNGYTF. The chain recombines TRBV5-1 with TRBJ1-2; 9 positions match TRBD1. Germline lookup yields CDR1 SGHRS and CDR2 YFSETQ. The CDR3 contains 14 residues. After removal of 4 bases from V and 8 bases from J, the junction contained 9 bases not matched to a gene.

The J gene is TRBJ1-1, the V gene TRBV27, with D perhaps matching TRBD1 (6 bases). This CDR3 spans 14 amino acids. Germline values: CDR1 MNHEY, CDR2 SMNVEV (reference sequence). Deletions cut 5 bases from V and 3 bases from J, with 13 bases between. DNA for the CDR3: TGTGCCAGCAGTCCCGGGACAACACACACTGAAGCTTTCTTT. This sequence encodes CASSPGTTHTEAFF.

The chain couples TRBV5-6 to TRBJ1-1, with 9 positions matching TRBD1. CDR1 and CDR2 from the germline V gene are SGHDT and YYEEEE. Trimming at V came to 3 bases and at J to 4 bases, leaving 7 bases not matched to a gene. The CDR3 totals 15 residues. CDR3 sequence (DNA): TGTGCCAGCAGCTGGAGGACAGGGGCGACCACTGAAGCTTTCTTT. It specifies CASSWRTGATTEAFF.

This clone was seen ten or more times. The chain combines TRBV19 with TRBJ1-5; 8 bases map to TRBD1. Germline-derived CDR1 and CDR2 are LNHDA and SQIVND (reference sequence). This CDR3 is 12 amino acids long. In DNA, the CDR3 is TGTGCTGGGGGGACAGGTGTCCAGCCCCAGCATTTT. It encodes CAGGTGVQPQHF.

The rearrangement uses TRBV11-3 and TRBJ2-1, with 8 bases matching TRBD2. With V trimmed by 0 bases and J by 2 bases, 9 bases remained unmatched. Germline CDR1 is SGHNT and CDR2 is YENEEA. This CDR3 comprises 18 residues. CDR3 in amino acids: CASSLEAQAGATYNEQFF. CDR3 nucleotide sequence: TGTGCCAGCAGCTTAGAGGCTCAAGCGGGAGCAACCTACAATGAGCAGTTCTTC.

This chain connects TRBV9 to TRBJ2-1; maybe TRBD1 (5 bases). The CDR3 runs to 14 residues. Germline V gene sequence: CDR1 SGDLS, CDR2 YYNGEE. Trimming pared 0 bases from V and 3 bases from J, leaving 7 bases between. CDR3 region: CASSVGDSYNEQFF. The CDR3 DNA follows: TGTGCCAGCAGCGTAGGCGACAGCTACAATGAGCAGTTCTTC.

The chain has TRBV5-5 and TRBJ2-7; 10 nucleotides line up with TRBD2. Trimming cost V 0 bases and J 4 bases; bases outside gene matches: 7. Germline V gene lookup returns CDR1 SGHKS and CDR2 YYEKEE (reference sequence). The CDR3 loop spans 16 amino acids. CDR3 sequence reads: CASSLGVSSGSYEQYF. CDR3 in DNA: TGTGCCAGCAGCTTGGGAGTATCTAGCGGGAGTTACGAGCAGTACTTC. Together with reference TRBV5-5 and TRBJ2-7, the CDR3 gives the full variable domain: DAGVTQSPTHLIKTRGQQVTLRCSPISGHKSVSWYQQVLGQGPQFIFQYYEKEERGRGNFPDRFSARQFPNYSSELNVNALLLGDSALYLCASSLGVSSGSYEQYFGPGTRLTVT.

The V call is TRBV7-8, the J call TRBJ1-4; TRBD1 agrees at 7 bases. From germline, CDR1 is SGHVS and CDR2 FQNEAQ. V lost 4 bases, J lost 0 bases, and 8 bases stayed unmatched. The CDR3 covers 17 residues. This CDR3 is CASSSPTGRTTNEKLFF. The CDR3 coding sequence is TGTGCCAGCAGCTCCCCGACAGGGAGAACAACTAATGAAAAACTGTTTTTT.

The chain employs TRBV6-2 or TRBV6-3 and TRBJ2-1; 7 nucleotides align to TRBD2. The CDR3 consists of 18 residues. With V trimmed by 2 bases and J by 4 bases, 14 bases remained unmatched. Germline-derived CDR1 and CDR2 are MNHEY and SVGEGT. CDR3 sequence: CASSYPVPTGGPYNEQFF. The CDR3 nucleotides are TGTGCCAGCAGTTACCCCGTCCCCACGGGAGGACCTTACAATGAGCAGTTCTTC.

The chain recombines TRBV27 with TRBJ2-2; D uncertain. Germline-derived CDR1 and CDR2 are MNHEY and SMNVEV (reference sequence). Trimming stripped 10 bases from V and 1 base from J, with 4 bases between. The CDR3 spans 11 residues. CDR3 sequence: CATGNTGELFF. CDR3 bases: TGTGCCACCGGGAACACCGGGGAGCTGTTTTTT.

The chain recombines TRBV27 with TRBJ2-1; 11 bases line up with TRBD2. There are 16 residues in the CDR3. Germline V lookup: CDR1 MNHEY, CDR2 SMNVEV (reference sequence). Unmatched junction bases numbered 3, after V lost 2 bases and J lost 3 bases. This CDR3 is CASSLVTSGNYNEQFF. The CDR3 DNA sequence: TGTGCCAGCAGTTTAGTGACTAGCGGGAACTACAATGAGCAGTTCTTC.

This clone was seen once. The sample has other DNA sequences that encode this CDR3 too. V usage is TRBV30 and J usage is TRBJ1-3; D remains unclear. The V and J ends lost 2 bases and 1 base respectively, with 3 bases between them. CDR1 is GTSNPN, CDR2 SVGIG, per germline (reference sequence). The CDR3 consists of 12 residues. The CDR3 region has the DNA TGTGCCTGGAGTCCATCTGGAAACACCATATATTTT. Translation gives CAWSPSGNTIYF.

This clone was seen a single time. V is TRBV19 and J is TRBJ1-5; D is undetermined. Germline V CDR1 and CDR2: LNHDA, SQIVND (reference sequence). This CDR3 spans 16 amino acids. V lost 3 bases to trimming and J lost 11 bases, with 23 bases between them. The CDR3 DNA reads TGTGCCAGTAGTATGGGTCGCGGCGGATCGTCTCCGTCCCAGCATTTT. Its protein product is CASSMGRGGSSPSQHF.

CDR3 loop: CASSNFPGQGTKTDPCIFNEKLFF. In nucleotides, the CDR3 is TGTGCCAGCAGCAATTTCCCGGGACAGGGTACCAAAACCGACCCCTGCATTTTTAATGAAAAACTGTTTTTT. The J gene is TRBJ1-4, the V gene TRBV21-1; whether TRBD1, the table's D call, matches the DNA was not checked. TRBV21-1 is designated a pseudogene. The CDR3 length is 24 residues.

This clone was recorded once. CDR3 in amino acids: CASSQDEVTKNIQYF. The CDR3 DNA sequence: TGCGCCAGCAGCCAAGATGAGGTGACCAAAAACATTCAGTACTTC. The V and J genes are TRBV4-3 and TRBJ2-4; unclear D gene. The CDR3 length is 15 residues. Trimming cost V 0 bases and J 2 bases, with 8 bases left between them. The germline V gene encodes CDR1 LGHNA and CDR2 YSLEER.

The gene calls are TRBV30 and TRBJ2-7; 13 bases fit TRBD2. The V gene's germline CDR1 is GTSNPN and CDR2 SVGIG (reference sequence). The V and J ends lost 4 bases and 6 bases, in that order; junction bases with no gene match: 9. The CDR3 is 15 residues long. The CDR3 DNA reads as TGTGCCTGGAAAGGACTAGCGGGAGATTCAGGCGAGCAGTACTTC. Encoded protein: CAWKGLAGDSGEQYF. Supplemented by reference TRBV30 and TRBJ2-7, the full variable domain reads SQTIHQWPATLVQPVGSPLSLECTVEGTSNPNLYWYRQAAGRGLQLLFYSVGIGQISSEVPQNLSASRPQDRQFILSSKKLLLSDSGFYLCAWKGLAGDSGEQYFGPGTRLTVT.

The chain recombines TRBV9 with TRBJ2-7; D is undetermined. Deletions cut 2 bases from V and 0 bases from J, with 15 bases between. The length of the CDR3 is 16 residues. CDR1 and CDR2 from the germline V gene are SGDLS and YYNGEE. The CDR3 reads CASSVEATGSSYEQYF. As DNA, the CDR3 is TGTGCCAGCAGCGTGGAAGCGACCGGAAGCTCCTACGAGCAGTACTTC.

The V and J genes are TRBV5-6 and TRBJ2-7, with TRBD2 matching 8 bases. V shed 9 bases and J 0 bases; nucleotides not matched to a gene: 14. This CDR3 spans 16 amino acids. CDR1 and CDR2 (germline): SGHDT, YYEEEE. The CDR3: CATRGGITLSSYEQYF. CDR3 coding DNA: TGTGCCACCCGGGGGGGCATCACCCTATCCTCCTACGAGCAGTACTTC. Supplemented by reference TRBV5-6 and TRBJ2-7, the full variable domain reads DAGVTQSPTHLIKTRGQQVTLRCSPKSGHDTVSWYQQALGQGPQFIFQYYEEEERQRGNFPDRFSGHQFPNYSSELNVNALLLGDSALYLCATRGGITLSSYEQYFGPGTRLTVT.